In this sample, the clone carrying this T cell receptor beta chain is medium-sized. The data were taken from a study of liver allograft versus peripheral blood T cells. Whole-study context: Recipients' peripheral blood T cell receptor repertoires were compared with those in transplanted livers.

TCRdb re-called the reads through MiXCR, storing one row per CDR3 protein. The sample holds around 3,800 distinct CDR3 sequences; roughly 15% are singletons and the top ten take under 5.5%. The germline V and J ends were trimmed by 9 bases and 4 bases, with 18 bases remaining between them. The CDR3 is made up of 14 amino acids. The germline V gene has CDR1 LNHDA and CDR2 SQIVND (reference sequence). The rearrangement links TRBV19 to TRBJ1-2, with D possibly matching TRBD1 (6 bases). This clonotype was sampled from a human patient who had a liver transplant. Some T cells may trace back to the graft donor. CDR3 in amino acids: CASHPGQSRYGYTF. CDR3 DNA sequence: TGTGCCAGCCACCCCGGACAGTCCCGCTATGGCTACACCTTC.